This T cell receptor beta chain derives from a study of blood T cells in healthy people across ages (dated by TCRdb to between 2014 and 2017). At the level of the whole study: In model experiments, template switching captured about one uniquely barcoded TCR beta cDNA molecule for every two T cells. Age-related changes in TCR beta repertoire diversity were measured in the study by deep sequencing normalized with unique cDNA molecular identifiers. Donors were grouped into four age groups: young (average roughly 17 years), middle-aged (under 40), aged (approximately 58) and long-lived (approximately 82). To avoid experimental bias, donors of different ages were randomly spread across the sequencing lanes. The study analyzed two additional independent replicas of 1 million unique cDNA reads from the same blood draw for two donors, one aged 18 to 29 and one aged 80 or older.

As to this clonotype: Its cognate antigen has yet to be identified. No base quality information exists; no much larger clone differs at one position.

Receptor libraries were prepared by 5' RACE. The instrument was an Illumina HiSeq 2500. The second PCR ran for roughly 6 to 11 cycles and used a J-beta primer mix along with a sample-barcoded 5' primer. Each TCR beta cDNA molecule received a unique molecular identifier from a template-switch 5' adaptor carrying 12 random nucleotides. At least 2.5 million CDR3-containing paired-end reads were obtained from each sample. First-strand cDNA synthesis was performed from all RNA using the Mint cDNA synthesis kit, with priming by a TRBC-specific oligonucleotide. Following uracil-DNA glycosylase treatment, all cDNA underwent a first 18-cycle PCR with the universal primers M1SS and BC2_uni_R. Per the original workflow: For normalization, 1 million high-quality reads, each with a distinct molecular identifier, were randomly selected from each sample. Instead of being binned into consensus sequences, reads that shared molecular identifiers were thrown out. MiTCR, set to a Q25 quality threshold and the strictest error-elimination algorithm, was used for CDR3 identification, clonotype clustering and error correction. A nonparametric unseen species model using Euler transformation provided a lower-bound estimate of total TCR beta diversity. The public sequencing data were trimmed at Q25 with fastp and processed into clonotypes with MiXCR by TCRdb, which kept only in-frame beta chains. When rows share a CDR3 protein, they turn into one entry using the most common DNA and genes. The V and J calls, along with clone size, are taken from TCRdb and not from the paper's own processing. The sample includes 750,000 to 950,000 distinct CDR3 sequences, with 53% observed a single time. Roughly two fifths of the sample is in the top ten clones.

V gives up 5 bases and J gives up 3 bases, and the segment between their germline ends measures 13 bases. Including the terminal cysteine and phenylalanine, the CDR3 comprises 14 residues. Kept here is only the CDR3 DNA, which spans 42 bases and is read in frame from base 1. The germline V gene specifies MNHEY as CDR1 and SVGAGI as CDR2. Donors were approximately 42 systemically healthy Caucasian individuals from Russia aged roughly 6 to 90 years. About 10 milliliters of peripheral blood were drawn from each donor into EDTA-treated Vacutainer tubes. Ficoll-Paque density-gradient centrifugation was used to isolate PBMCs, with at least 7 million per sample. Total RNA was extracted from PBMCs with Trizol reagent, with at least 6 micrograms obtained per sample. For every donor, flow cytometry on a PBMC aliquot measured the percentage of naive CD45RAhigh/CD27high T cells. Overall study results and their limits: Because the CMV infection status of the donors was unknown, age-related changes in expanded clonotypes may potentially have been confounded. The percentage of naive T cells measured by flow cytometry correlated strongly with observed TCR beta diversity. Compared with the aged group, the long-lived group had more naive CD4+ T cells, fewer expanded clones and increased TCR diversity, a pattern suggesting age selection. Estimates of total diversity based on one million sequenced T cells were regarded as lower bounds and as underestimates. Bulk unsorted PBMC profiling prevented conclusive comparison of naive and antigen-experienced compartments. Observed TCR beta diversity per million T cells fell roughly linearly with age, and a significant reduction was already apparent by age roughly 40.

This receptor was identified in a man older than 75 in good health. The chain couples TRBV6-5 to TRBJ1-1; confidence is insufficient to name the D gene. The sequenced sample was blood. This receptor carries the CDR3 CASSLRSSDTEAFF. The sequenced DNA: TGTGCCAGCAGTCTCAGGTCCTCAGACACTGAAGCTTTCTTT.